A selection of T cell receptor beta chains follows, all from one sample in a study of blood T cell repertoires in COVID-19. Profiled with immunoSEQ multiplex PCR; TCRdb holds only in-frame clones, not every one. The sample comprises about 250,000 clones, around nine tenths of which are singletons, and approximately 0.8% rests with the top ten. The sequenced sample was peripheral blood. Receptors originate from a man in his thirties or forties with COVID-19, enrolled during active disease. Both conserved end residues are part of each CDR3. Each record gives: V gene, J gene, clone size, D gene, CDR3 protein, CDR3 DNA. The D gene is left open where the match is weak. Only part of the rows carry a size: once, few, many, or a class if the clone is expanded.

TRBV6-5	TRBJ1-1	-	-	CASKRGWNTEAFF	TGTGCCAGCAAACGAGGGTGGAACACTGAAGCTTTCTTT
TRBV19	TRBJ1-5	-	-	CASSISRGNQPQHF	TGTGCCAGTAGTATATCTCGGGGCAATCAGCCCCAGCATTTT
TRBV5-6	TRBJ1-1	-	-	CASSYTVTLNTEAFF	TGTGCCAGCAGCTACACAGTGACCCTGAACACTGAAGCTTTCTTT
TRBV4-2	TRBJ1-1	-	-	CASSQGANTEAFF	TGTGCCAGCAGCCAAGGAGCGAACACTGAAGCTTTCTTT
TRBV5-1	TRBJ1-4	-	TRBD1	CASSFYRGTNEKLFF	TGCGCCAGCAGCTTCTACAGGGGAACTAATGAAAAACTGTTTTTT
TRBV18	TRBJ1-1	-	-	CASSPVVGASENTEAFF	TGTGCCAGCTCACCAGTTGTAGGGGCCTCGGAGAACACTGAAGCTTTCTTT
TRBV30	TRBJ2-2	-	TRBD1	CAWSVVPGQGTGELFF	TGTGCCTGGAGTGTAGTCCCGGGACAGGGAACCGGGGAGCTGTTTTTT
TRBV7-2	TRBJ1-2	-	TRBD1	CASSPRTGDGGYTF	TGTGCCAGCAGCCCCAGGACAGGGGACGGGGGCTACACCTTC
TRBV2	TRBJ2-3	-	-	CASSETGLEADTQYF	TGTGCCAGCAGCGAGACAGGCCTGGAGGCAGATACGCAGTATTTT
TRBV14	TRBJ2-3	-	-	CASSPTTGADTQYF	TGTGCCAGCAGCCCCACAACGGGGGCAGATACGCAGTATTTT
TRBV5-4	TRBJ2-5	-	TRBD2	CASSLVGLAGEETQYF	TGTGCCAGCAGCTTGGTGGGGCTAGCGGGGGAAGAGACCCAGTACTTC
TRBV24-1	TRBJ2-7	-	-	CATSEKGGGYEQYF	TGTGCCACCAGTGAGAAGGGGGGGGGCTACGAGCAGTACTTC
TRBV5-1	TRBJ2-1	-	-	CASSFQQVSDEQFF	TGCGCCAGCAGCTTCCAACAGGTTAGTGATGAGCAGTTCTTC
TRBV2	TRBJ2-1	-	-	CASRNNRLAGEQFF	TGTGCCAGCAGGAACAACCGCCTCGCAGGTGAGCAGTTCTTC
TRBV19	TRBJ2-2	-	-	CASSTPGLPNTGELFF	TGTGCCAGTAGTACTCCGGGACTCCCGAACACCGGGGAGCTGTTTTTT
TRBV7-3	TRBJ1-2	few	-	CASSLRREAYGYTF	TGTGCCAGCAGCTTAAGGAGGGAGGCCTATGGCTACACCTTC
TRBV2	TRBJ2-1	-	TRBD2	CASSGTSGGNYNEQFF	TGTGCCAGCAGTGGGACTAGCGGGGGAAACTACAATGAGCAGTTCTTC
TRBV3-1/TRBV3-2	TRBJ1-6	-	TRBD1	CASSQETGIGSPLHF	TGTGCCAGCAGCCAAGAGACAGGGATAGGTTCACCCCTCCACTTT
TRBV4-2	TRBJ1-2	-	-	CASSLHVGGNYGYTF	TGTGCCAGCAGCCTACACGTCGGGGGGAACTATGGCTACACCTTC
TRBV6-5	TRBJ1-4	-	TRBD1	CASRPQGVGEKLFF	TGTGCCAGCAGGCCCCAGGGGGTCGGCGAAAAACTGTTTTTT
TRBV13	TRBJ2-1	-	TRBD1	CASSFLGQGYSEQFF	TGTGCCAGCAGCTTCCTAGGACAGGGGTATAGTGAGCAGTTCTTC
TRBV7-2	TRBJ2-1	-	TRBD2	CASTQRPGGVYEQFF	TGTGCCAGCACCCAGCGTCCGGGGGGGGTTTATGAGCAGTTCTTC